This T cell receptor beta chain comes out of a study of blood T cell repertoires in COVID-19. In the study overall: Some COVID-19 samples were acute and others convalescent; all came from the United States, Italy and Spain. The cDNA or gDNA used as material had been derived from T cells, B-cell-depleted T cells, or PBMCs.

J lost 2 bases, V lost 4 bases, and 7 bases had no gene match. Germline CDR1 SEHNR, CDR2 FQNEAQ (reference sequence). The CDR3 has 17 amino acids. Original methodology: Reference gene primer amplification yielded estimated nucleated cell counts. The protocol was immunoSEQ multiplex PCR, while the TCRdb copy is restricted to in-frame clones and leaves out a portion. From that table come the V and J calls and clone size; the DNA was used to work out D and trimming. The data hold 250,000 or so clones, with about 89% observed a single time. The chain recombines TRBV7-9 with TRBJ2-2; the match to TRBD2 covers 10 bases. The TCR originated in a woman aged 40-49 years who had recovered from COVID-19. Source material: peripheral blood. The CDR3 DNA reads TGTGCCAGCAGCTCTCCGGGACTAGCGACCAACACCGGGGAGCTGTTTTTT. Its protein is CASSSPGLATNTGELFF. Filled out from reference TRBV7-9 and TRBJ2-2, the complete variable domain reads DTGVSQNPRHKITKRGQNVTFRCDPISEHNRLYWYRQTLGQGPEFLTYFQNEAQLEKSRLLSDRFSAERPKGSFSTLEIQRTEQGDSAMYLCASSSPGLATNTGELFFGEGSRLTVL.